The present entry profiles one T cell receptor (beta chain) with its context. Its specificity is unknown. This record belongs to a study of T cell repertoires in cytomegalovirus infection. Across the whole study: Matching HLA type and CMV infection were both indicated by public TCR beta signatures. Study-level points and caveats: HLA-C-restricted CMV clonotypes gave the most frequent clonotype in two of eight donors. Public TCR beta family frequency separated CMV-and-HLA carriers, including in an independent cohort.

TCRdb reprocessed the reads via MiXCR and lists one record per CDR3 protein. This sample has roughly 630,000 distinct CDR3 sequences, with around 24% found just once. Sequencing was done on a sample of CD8+ T cells from PBMCs. This clonotype was obtained from a human donor in good health (CMV status not recorded). Some clones in this sample may be carry-over from other donors' samples.

CDR3 residues: CASSGQKLGPQHF. CDR3 nucleotides: TGTGCCAGCAGTGGACAGAAGCTTGGGCCCCAGCATTTT. The V call is TRBV2, the J call TRBJ1-5, with D maybe TRBD1 (5 bases). This CDR3 has 13 residues. V was trimmed by 4 bases and J by 9 bases, leaving 13 bases between them. In germline, CDR1 is SNHLY, CDR2 FYNNEI. Complete variable domain (other parts from reference TRBV2 and TRBJ1-5): EPEVTQTPSHQVTQMGQEVILRCVPISNHLYFYWYRQILGQKVEFLVSFYNNEISEKSEIFDDQFSVERPDGSNFTLKIRSTKLEDSAMYFCASSGQKLGPQHFGDGTRLSIL.